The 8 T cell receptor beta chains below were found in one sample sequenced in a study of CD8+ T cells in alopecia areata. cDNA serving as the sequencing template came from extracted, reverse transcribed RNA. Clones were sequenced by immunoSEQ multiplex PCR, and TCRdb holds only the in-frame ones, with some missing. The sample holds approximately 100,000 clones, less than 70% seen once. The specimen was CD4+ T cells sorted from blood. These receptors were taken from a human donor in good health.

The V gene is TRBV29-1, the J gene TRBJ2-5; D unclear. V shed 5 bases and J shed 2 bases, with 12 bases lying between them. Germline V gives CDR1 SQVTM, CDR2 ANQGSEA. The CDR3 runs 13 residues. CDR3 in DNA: TGCAGCGTTCGGGCCCAAACACAAGAGACCCAGTACTTC. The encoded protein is CSVRAQTQETQYF.

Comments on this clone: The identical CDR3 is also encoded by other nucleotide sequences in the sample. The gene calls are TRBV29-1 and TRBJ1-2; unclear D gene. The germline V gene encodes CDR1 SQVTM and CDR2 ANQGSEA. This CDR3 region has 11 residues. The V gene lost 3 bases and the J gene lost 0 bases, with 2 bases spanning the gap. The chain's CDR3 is CSVEANYGYTF. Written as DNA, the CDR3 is TGCAGCGTTGAGGCTAACTATGGCTACACCTTC.

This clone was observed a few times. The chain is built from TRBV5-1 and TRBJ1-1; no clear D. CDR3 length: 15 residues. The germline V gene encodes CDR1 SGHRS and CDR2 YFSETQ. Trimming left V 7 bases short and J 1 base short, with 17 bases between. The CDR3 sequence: CASASTAEPNTEAFF. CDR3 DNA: TGCGCCAGCGCCTCCACCGCGGAGCCGAACACTGAAGCTTTCTTT. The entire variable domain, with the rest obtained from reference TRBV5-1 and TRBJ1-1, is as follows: KAGVTQTPRYLIKTRGQQVTLSCSPISGHRSVSWYQQTPGQGLQFLFEYFSETQRNKGNFPGRFSGRQFSNSRSEMNVSTLELGDSALYLCASASTAEPNTEAFFGQGTRLTVV.

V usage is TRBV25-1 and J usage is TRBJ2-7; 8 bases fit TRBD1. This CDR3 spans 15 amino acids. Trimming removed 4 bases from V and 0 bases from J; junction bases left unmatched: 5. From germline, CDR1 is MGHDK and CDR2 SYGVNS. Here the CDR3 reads CASSGPGQVSYEQYF. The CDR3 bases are TGTGCCAGCAGTGGCCCGGGACAGGTCTCCTACGAGCAGTACTTC.

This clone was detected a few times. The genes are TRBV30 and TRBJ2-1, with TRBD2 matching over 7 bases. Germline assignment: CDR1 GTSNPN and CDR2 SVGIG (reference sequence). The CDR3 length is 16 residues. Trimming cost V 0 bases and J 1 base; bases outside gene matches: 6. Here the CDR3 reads CAWSVQTGGSYNEQFF. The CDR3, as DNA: TGTGCCTGGAGTGTACAAACGGGGGGTTCCTACAATGAGCAGTTCTTC. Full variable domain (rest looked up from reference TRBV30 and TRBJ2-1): SQTIHQWPATLVQPVGSPLSLECTVEGTSNPNLYWYRQAAGRGLQLLFYSVGIGQISSEVPQNLSASRPQDRQFILSSKKLLLSDSGFYLCAWSVQTGGSYNEQFFGPGTRLTVL.

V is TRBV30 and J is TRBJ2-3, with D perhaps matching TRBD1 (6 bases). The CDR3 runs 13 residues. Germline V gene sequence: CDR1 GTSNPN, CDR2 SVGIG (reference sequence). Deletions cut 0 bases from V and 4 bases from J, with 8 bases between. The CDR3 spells CAWSVAGADTQYF. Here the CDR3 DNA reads TGTGCCTGGAGTGTGGCAGGGGCAGATACGCAGTATTTT.

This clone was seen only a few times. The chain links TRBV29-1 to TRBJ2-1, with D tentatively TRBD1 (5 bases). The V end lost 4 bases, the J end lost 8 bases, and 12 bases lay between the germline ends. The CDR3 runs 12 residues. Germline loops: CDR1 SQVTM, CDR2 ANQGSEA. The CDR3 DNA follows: TGCAGCGTTGTTCCAGGGTTGGATGAGCAGTTCTTC. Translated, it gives CSVVPGLDEQFF.

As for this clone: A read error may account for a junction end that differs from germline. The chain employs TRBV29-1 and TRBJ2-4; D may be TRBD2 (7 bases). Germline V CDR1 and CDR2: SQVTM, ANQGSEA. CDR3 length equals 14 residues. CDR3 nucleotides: TGCAGCGTGGGAAACGCGGGGGCCATAAACATTCAGTACTTC. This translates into CSVGNAGAINIQYF.